The TCR beta chain under discussion was sequenced for a study of cytomegalovirus exposure and HLA in healthy donors. 60 Vbeta and 13 Jbeta primers were used in PCR. Sequenced by immunoSEQ multiplex PCR; TCRdb stores in-frame clones only, minus some. The sample contains approximately 130,000 clones, around 80% of which appear only once. The sample holds a few counts of this clone. Its target is unknown. Study outcomes and limitations: Many donors shared some public TCRs, even though most TCR sequences were rare. The study carried out a later analysis of TCR beta sequences. It associated some 15,000 of them with specific HLA alleles at a false discovery rate of 0.05.

This clonotype originated in a woman aged 18-30 years in good health and CMV-seronegative. Material for sequencing was PBMCs.

The CDR3 spells CASRDRDGYEQYF. CDR3 nucleotide sequence: TGTGCCAGCAGGGACAGGGACGGCTACGAGCAGTACTTC. This chain connects TRBV19 to TRBJ2-7; 9 bases line up with TRBD1. Germline V lookup: CDR1 LNHDA, CDR2 SQIVND (reference sequence). This CDR3 is built from 13 residues. The V and J ends lost 9 bases and 3 bases, in that order; junction bases with no gene match: 6.